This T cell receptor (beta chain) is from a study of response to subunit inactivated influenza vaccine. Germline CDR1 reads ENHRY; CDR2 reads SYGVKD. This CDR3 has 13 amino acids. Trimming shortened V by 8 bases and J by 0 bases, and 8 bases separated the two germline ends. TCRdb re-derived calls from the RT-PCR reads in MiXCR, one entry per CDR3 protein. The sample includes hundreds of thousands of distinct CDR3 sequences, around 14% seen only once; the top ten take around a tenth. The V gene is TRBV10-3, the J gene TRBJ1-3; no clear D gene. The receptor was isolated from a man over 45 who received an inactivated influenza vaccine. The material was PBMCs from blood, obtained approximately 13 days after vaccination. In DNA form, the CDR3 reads TGTGCCATCCATCCGGGCTCTGGAAACACCATATATTTT. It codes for CAIHPGSGNTIYF.